This T cell receptor beta chain was profiled in a study of blood T cell repertoires in COVID-19. Study-wide background: Sources were T cells, B-cell-depleted T cells, or PBMCs; the material itself was cDNA or gDNA.

Sequencing used immunoSEQ multiplex PCR; TCRdb keeps in-frame clones, though not all of them. The sample contains just under 350,000 clones, more than 75% of which appear only once. This CDR3 has 14 amino acids. Deletions cut 1 base from V and 2 bases from J, with 6 bases between. Germline lookup yields CDR1 MNHNS and CDR2 SASEGT. The chain recombines TRBV6-1 with TRBJ1-5; D is perhaps TRBD1 (6 bases). The clonotype was recovered from a woman in her fifties or sixties with COVID-19, enrolled during active disease. What was sequenced was peripheral blood. The DNA for the CDR3 is TGTGCCAGCAGTGAAGAGGGGGGCAATCAGCCCCAGCATTTT. Translation: CASSEEGGNQPQHF.